These T cell receptor beta chains were read from a single sample in a study of cytomegalovirus exposure and HLA in healthy donors. TCRdb keeps only in-frame clones here, not all; method: immunoSEQ multiplex PCR. This sample has fewer than 200,000 clones, with about 90% found just once. Sequenced: PBMCs. The receptors originated from a man aged 18-30 years in good health and CMV-seropositive. CDR3s include the opening cysteine and the closing phenylalanine or tryptophan. The D gene is left open where the match is weak. Rows may omit the clone size; those that give it use once, few, many or a size class.

D: NA
size: NA
J: TRBJ2-7
V: TRBV28
CDR3: CASSFVTDYEQYF
DNA: TGTGCCAGCAGTTTCGTCACAGACTACGAGCAGTACTTC

D: TRBD2
size: NA
J: TRBJ2-1
V: TRBV7-3
CDR3: CASSSSPPAGGDNEQFF
DNA: TGTGCCAGCAGCTCCTCTCCCCCAGCGGGAGGGGACAATGAGCAGTTCTTC

D: NA
size: NA
J: TRBJ2-3
V: TRBV19
CDR3: CASSRGLDTQYF
DNA: TGTGCCAGTAGCCGGGGACTGGATACGCAGTATTTT

D: NA
size: NA
J: TRBJ1-2
V: TRBV2
CDR3: CASRERYLNYGYTF
DNA: TGTGCCAGCAGAGAGCGGTATCTTAACTATGGCTACACCTTC

D: TRBD1
size: once
J: TRBJ1-2
V: TRBV11-2
CDR3: CASSRPDRGDYGYTF
DNA: TGTGCCAGCAGCCGTCCTGACAGGGGTGACTATGGCTACACCTTC

D: NA
size: NA
J: TRBJ2-1
V: TRBV28
CDR3: CASSALDRPSYNEQFF
DNA: TGTGCCAGCAGTGCCCTCGACAGACCCTCCTACAATGAGCAGTTCTTC

D: TRBD1
size: NA
J: TRBJ2-7
V: TRBV2
CDR3: CASSVRTGISYEQYF
DNA: TGTGCCAGCAGTGTTAGGACAGGGATTTCCTACGAGCAGTACTTC

D: NA
size: NA
J: TRBJ2-7
V: TRBV23-1
CDR3: CASSQSYSIRGGYEQYF
DNA: TGCGCCAGCAGTCAATCGTATTCGATAAGGGGGGGGTACGAGCAGTACTTC

D: NA
size: NA
J: TRBJ2-1
V: TRBV7-3
CDR3: CASSLLIAELWNEQFF
DNA: TGTGCCAGCAGCTTATTGATAGCGGAGCTCTGGAATGAGCAGTTCTTC

D: NA
size: NA
J: TRBJ2-7
V: TRBV9
CDR3: CASSVASGVSYEQYF
DNA: TGTGCCAGCAGCGTAGCATCGGGAGTTTCCTACGAGCAGTACTTC

D: NA
size: NA
J: TRBJ1-4
V: TRBV6-5
CDR3: CATRGAPIEKLFF
DNA: TGTGCCACCCGGGGGGCGCCGATCGAAAAACTGTTTTTT

D: TRBD2
size: NA
J: TRBJ2-7
V: TRBV5-4
CDR3: CASSLPSGSAGEQYF
DNA: TGTGCCAGCAGCTTGCCTAGCGGGTCGGCGGGAGAGCAGTACTTC

D: NA
size: NA
J: TRBJ2-7
V: TRBV19
CDR3: CASSILWGRGTYEQYF
DNA: TGTGCCAGTAGTATTCTCTGGGGGCGAGGGACCTACGAGCAGTACTTC

D: NA
size: once
J: TRBJ2-2
V: TRBV2
CDR3: CASSRKQVLNTGELFF
DNA: TGTGCCAGCAGCCGAAAACAGGTCCTTAACACCGGGGAGCTGTTTTTT

D: NA
size: NA
J: TRBJ1-4
V: TRBV11-2
CDR3: CASSLGTVPNEKLFF
DNA: TGTGCCAGCAGCTTAGGGACAGTTCCTAATGAAAAACTGTTTTTT

D: NA
size: NA
J: TRBJ2-3
V: TRBV5-1
CDR3: CASSFPQGTTDTQYF
DNA: TGCGCCAGCAGCTTCCCACAGGGAACCACAGATACGCAGTATTTT

D: TRBD1
size: NA
J: TRBJ2-5
V: TRBV28
CDR3: CASSLYTGGIETQYF
DNA: TGTGCCAGCAGTTTATATACAGGGGGCATTGAGACCCAGTACTTC

D: NA
size: NA
J: TRBJ1-1
V: TRBV1
CDR3: CTSSRDRGQTEAFF
DNA: TGCACCAGCAGCCGGGACAGGGGGCAAACTGAAGCTTTCTTT

D: TRBD1
size: NA
J: TRBJ2-3
V: TRBV5-8
CDR3: CASSLDGTASTDTQYF
DNA: TGTGCCAGCAGTTTGGACGGGACAGCTAGCACAGATACGCAGTATTTT

D: NA
size: NA
J: TRBJ2-1
V: TRBV5-1
CDR3: CASSYEPGLHYNEQFF
DNA: TGCGCCAGCAGCTATGAACCGGGACTCCATTACAATGAGCAGTTCTTC

D: NA
size: NA
J: TRBJ1-1
V: TRBV30
CDR3: CAWRTGNTEAFF
DNA: TGTGCCTGGAGGACAGGGAACACTGAAGCTTTCTTT

D: TRBD2
size: NA
J: TRBJ2-1
V: TRBV28
CDR3: CASSFLAGGIDEQFF
DNA: TGTGCCAGCAGTTTTTTAGCGGGAGGTATAGATGAGCAGTTCTTC

D: TRBD2
size: NA
J: TRBJ2-5
V: TRBV5-1
CDR3: CASSWGLAGTGYQETQYF
DNA: TGCGCCAGCAGCTGGGGACTAGCGGGAACAGGGTACCAAGAGACCCAGTACTTC

D: TRBD2
size: once
J: TRBJ2-1
V: TRBV2
CDR3: CASDTSGGTYNEQFF
DNA: TGTGCCAGCGACACTAGCGGGGGGACCTACAATGAGCAGTTCTTC

D: NA
size: NA
J: TRBJ2-2
V: TRBV10-3
CDR3: CAISESDRLLGTGELFF
DNA: TGTGCCATCAGTGAGTCCGACAGGCTGCTGGGCACCGGGGAGCTGTTTTTT

D: NA
size: NA
J: TRBJ1-1
V: TRBV28
CDR3: CASSLQGATEAFF
DNA: TGTGCCAGCAGTTTGCAAGGGGCGACTGAAGCTTTCTTT

D: TRBD1
size: few
J: TRBJ2-2
V: TRBV10-3
CDR3: CAISPPDRTRELFF
DNA: TGTGCCATCAGTCCCCCGGACAGGACCCGGGAGCTGTTTTTT

D: NA
size: NA
J: TRBJ2-7
V: TRBV27
CDR3: CASSLEGINEQYF
DNA: TGTGCCAGCAGTTTGGAGGGGATCAACGAGCAGTACTTC

D: TRBD2
size: NA
J: TRBJ2-7
V: TRBV6-1
CDR3: CAAGRTSGRAYEQYF
DNA: TGTGCCGCCGGCCGGACTAGCGGGAGGGCCTACGAGCAGTACTTC

D: NA
size: NA
J: TRBJ2-3
V: TRBV7-9
CDR3: CASSGGPNTDTQYF
DNA: TGTGCCAGCAGCGGCGGGCCAAACACAGATACGCAGTATTTT

D: NA
size: few
J: TRBJ2-6
V: TRBV30
CDR3: CALWTVLGRSGANVLTF
DNA: TGTGCCTTATGGACTGTCCTGGGTAGGTCTGGGGCCAACGTCCTGACTTTC

D: TRBD2
size: once
J: TRBJ2-3
V: TRBV11-2
CDR3: CASSREGLVSVTQYF
DNA: TGTGCCAGCAGCCGCGAAGGACTAGTGAGCGTTACGCAGTATTTT

D: TRBD2
size: NA
J: TRBJ2-4
V: TRBV27
CDR3: CASSGTSGRGIQYF
DNA: TGTGCCAGTTCAGGGACCAGCGGGAGGGGGATTCAGTACTTC

D: NA
size: NA
J: TRBJ1-2
V: TRBV10-2
CDR3: CASSGKGQGSYGYTF
DNA: TGCGCCAGCAGCGGGAAGGGTCAGGGGAGCTATGGCTACACCTTC

D: TRBD1
size: NA
J: TRBJ2-2
V: TRBV7-9
CDR3: CASSPTGGGELFF
DNA: TGTGCCAGCAGCCCCACAGGGGGCGGGGAGCTGTTTTTT

D: TRBD1
size: NA
J: TRBJ2-3
V: TRBV11-3
CDR3: CASSGQASTDTQYF
DNA: TGTGCCAGCAGCGGACAGGCTAGCACAGATACGCAGTATTTT

D: TRBD1
size: NA
J: TRBJ2-2
V: TRBV15
CDR3: CATSSWTGGRGGELFF
DNA: TGTGCCACCAGCAGTTGGACAGGGGGCAGAGGCGGGGAGCTGTTTTTT

D: TRBD1
size: once
J: TRBJ2-1
V: TRBV19
CDR3: CASSMTGKYNEQFF
DNA: TGTGCCAGTAGTATGACAGGGAAGTACAATGAGCAGTTCTTC

D: TRBD2
size: NA
J: TRBJ2-2
V: TRBV10-1
CDR3: CASSESGRAPSTGELFF
DNA: TGCGCCAGCAGTGAGAGCGGGAGGGCCCCGAGCACCGGGGAGCTGTTTTTT

D: TRBD2
size: few
J: TRBJ2-4
V: TRBV7-8
CDR3: CASSLGLAGEDIQYF
DNA: TGTGCCAGCAGCTTAGGACTAGCGGGAGAAGACATTCAGTACTTC

D: NA
size: NA
J: TRBJ2-2
V: TRBV7-3
CDR3: CASSLAYPNTGELFF
DNA: TGTGCCAGCAGCTTAGCCTATCCGAACACCGGGGAGCTGTTTTTT

D: NA
size: NA
J: TRBJ2-5
V: TRBV5-4
CDR3: CASSPPGTLQETQYF
DNA: TGTGCCAGCAGCCCTCCCGGGACACTCCAAGAGACCCAGTACTTC